This TCR beta chain appears in the sequencing data of a study of blood T cell repertoires in COVID-19. Study information: Researchers got acute and convalescent COVID-19 samples from the United States, Italy and Spain.

Trimming cost V 3 bases and J 6 bases, with 19 bases left between them. Germline CDR1 reads SGHDT; CDR2 reads YYEEEE. The length of the CDR3 is 15 residues. Data came from immunoSEQ multiplex PCR; TCRdb stores just in-frame clones and leaves some out. The table lists more than 200,000 clones, 84% of them singletons. The Seattle patients, enrolled during active infection, were followed longitudinally. The clonotype was recovered from a woman aged 80 or older with COVID-19, enrolled during active disease. The sample consisted of peripheral blood. The V gene is TRBV5-6, the J gene TRBJ2-7; D possibly corresponds to TRBD2 (5 bases). CDR3: CASSSGAGGFGEQYF. The DNA of the CDR3 is TGTGCCAGCAGCTCCGGCGCGGGTGGGTTCGGCGAGCAGTACTTC.